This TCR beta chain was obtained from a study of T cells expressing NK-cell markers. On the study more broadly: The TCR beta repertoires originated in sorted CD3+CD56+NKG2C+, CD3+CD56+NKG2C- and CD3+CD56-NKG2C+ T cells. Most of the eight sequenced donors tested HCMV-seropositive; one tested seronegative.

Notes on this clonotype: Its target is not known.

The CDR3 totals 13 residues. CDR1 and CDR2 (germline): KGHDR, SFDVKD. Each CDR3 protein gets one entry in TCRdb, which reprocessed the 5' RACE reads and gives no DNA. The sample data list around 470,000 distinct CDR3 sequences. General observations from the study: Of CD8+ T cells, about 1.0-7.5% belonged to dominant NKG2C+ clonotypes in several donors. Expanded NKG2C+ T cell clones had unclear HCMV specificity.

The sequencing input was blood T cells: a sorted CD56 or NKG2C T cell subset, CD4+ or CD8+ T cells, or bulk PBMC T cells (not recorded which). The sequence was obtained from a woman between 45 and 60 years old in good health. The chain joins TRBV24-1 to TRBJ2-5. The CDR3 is CATSQTPKETQYF.